Shown below are 21 T cell receptor beta chains from a single sample sequenced in a study of T cell clonality in common variable immunodeficiency (dated by TCRdb to the mid-2010s). The library was built by means of the immunoSEQ multiplex PCR assay. In TCRdb, the immuneACCESS table is reduced to in-frame sequences with V and J assigned. These tables do not hold every clone; where another copy was compared, an unresolved V gene accounts for under half, and the others remain unexplained. This sample was tabulated with 15,000 to 20,000 clones, among which there are no singletons. Together, the top ten hold 5.5% to 8.5% of the sample. The research as a whole found: Reportedly, TCRbeta sequences from CVID had fewer deletions and N-nucleotide insertions, and highly modified clones with 13 or more V deletions were absent from CVID.

Their antigen targets remain unknown. Specimen: peripheral blood mononuclear cells. These receptors were taken from a human donor with common variable immunodeficiency.

The sample holds a few counts of this clone. The read stops 3 residues short of the end of the CDR3; the missing end is completed from the germline J gene. The chain carries TRBV2 and TRBJ2-7, with D perhaps matching TRBD2 (7 bases). CDR3 length equals 16 residues. Trimming left V 1 base short and J 2 bases short, with 15 bases between. Germline loops: CDR1 SNHLY, CDR2 FYNNEI. This CDR3 is CASSEGRGGLTYEQYF. The CDR3 DNA, read in part, is TGTGCCAGCAGTGAAGGAAGGGGGGGCCTTACCTACGAG.

On this clone: Read coverage stops 3 residues before the CDR3 terminus; the germline J gene supplies the remainder. V usage is TRBV7-3 and J usage is TRBJ1-2, with D perhaps TRBD1 (5 bases). The germline CDR1 and CDR2 sequences are SGHTA and FQGTGA. The V end lost 2 bases, the J end lost 5 bases, and 12 bases lay between the germline ends. The CDR3 is 14 residues long. CDR3 DNA, as far as it was read: TGTGCCAGCAGCTTAGGGCAGGGAGGGTATGGC. Protein product: CASSLGQGGYG. The complete CDR3 protein is CASSLGQGGYGYTF.

This clone came up many times. Read sequence stops 3 residues before the CDR3 end, and the germline J gene provides the missing end. J is TRBJ1-5 and V is TRBV7-3; the match to TRBD1 covers 9 bases. This CDR3 has 22 amino acids. Germline V gives CDR1 SGHTA, CDR2 FQGTGA. V lost 1 base to trimming and J lost 0 bases; unmatched junction nucleotides: 19. This CDR3 is CASSLIRTGDPSRNYSNQPQHF. The covered CDR3 bases are TGTGCCAGCAGCTTAATCCGGACAGGGGACCCGTCCAGGAATTATAGCAATCAGCCC.

On this clone itself: The observed sequence ends 3 residues before the CDR3 terminus, with the missing tail filled in from the germline J gene. V and J are TRBV7-2 and TRBJ2-6; D could derive from TRBD1 or TRBD2 (5 bases each). CDR1 is SGHTA, CDR2 FQGNSA, per germline. CDR3 length equals 15 residues. Trimming took 3 bases from V and 4 from J, leaving 10 bases between them. The CDR3 DNA, read in part, is TGTGCCAGCAGCTTGCGAGGGGTCGGGGCCAACGTC. Translating gives CASSLRGVGANV. The whole CDR3 region reads CASSLRGVGANVLTF.

Many counts were recorded for this clone. The read falls 3 residues short of the CDR3 end, and the missing part is taken from the germline J gene. The J gene is TRBJ2-7, the V gene TRBV11-2, with a tentative D call TRBD1 (5 bases). CDR1 is SGHAT, CDR2 FQNNGV, per germline. This CDR3 has 13 residues. V was clipped by 5 bases and J by 3 bases, with 11 bases between them. CDR3 amino acids: CASSPIRDYEQYF. Partial CDR3 DNA: TGTGCCAGCAGCCCGATCAGGGACTACGAG.

A few counts support this clone. The DNA ends 3 residues before the CDR3 does, and the rest of the CDR3 is filled in from the germline J gene. The chain carries TRBV11-2 and TRBJ2-5, with D possibly TRBD1 on 5 matching bases. The CDR3 covers 14 residues. Trimming took 4 bases from V and 3 from J, leaving 12 bases between them. From germline, CDR1 is SGHAT and CDR2 FQNNGV. Here the CDR3 reads CASSSRTLKETQYF. The CDR3 bases that were read are TGTGCCAGCAGCTCCAGGACATTAAAAGAGACC.

Ten or more counts support this clone. Read sequence stops 3 residues before the CDR3 end, and the germline J gene provides the missing end. The chain combines TRBV19 with TRBJ2-5, with TRBD2 matching over 7 bases. The junction had 1 base not matched to a gene; V was cut back by 3 bases and J by 3 bases. The CDR3 runs to 13 residues. Germline loops: CDR1 LNHDA, CDR2 SQIVND (reference sequence). The CDR3 protein is CASSIGGEETQYF. The DNA read from the CDR3 is TGTGCCAGTAGTATTGGGGGGGAAGAGACC.

Concerning this clone itself: The CDR3 end is not reached by the read, which stops 3 residues before it; the germline J gene fills it in. V and J are TRBV6-2 or TRBV6-3 and TRBJ2-7; D might be TRBD1 (5 bases). Looked up from germline, CDR1 is MNHEY and CDR2 is SVGEGT. The length of the CDR3 is 15 residues. The ends were cut back, 7 bases at V and 0 bases at J, with 16 bases in the middle. The CDR3 here is CASTVGRINSYEQYF. The sequenced CDR3 bases are TGTGCCAGCACCGTGGGGCGGATAAACTCCTACGAG.

In this sample, this clone turned up a few times. The read ends 3 residues early relative to the CDR3; the germline J gene fills the gap. This chain links TRBV5-1 with TRBJ2-5; TRBD2 is a possible D gene (5 bases). Trimming took off 0 bases at V and 4 bases at J, with 7 bases between the two ends. Germline loops: CDR1 SGHRS, CDR2 YFSETQ. The CDR3 sequence is 13 residues long. Partial CDR3 DNA: TGCGCCAGCAGCTTGGGCCGGGGAGAGACC. As protein: CASSLGRGET. The CDR3 in its entirety is CASSLGRGETQYF.

This clone was picked up many times. The DNA read from the CDR3 is TGTGCCAGCAGTGAAACTAGCGGGAGTGAGACC. Translated, it gives CASSETSGSET. In full, the CDR3 is CASSETSGSETQYF. The rearrangement links TRBV2 to TRBJ2-5, with 11 bases that match TRBD2. Read sequence stops 3 residues before the CDR3 end, and the germline J gene provides the missing end. CDR3 size: 14 residues. With 2 bases clipped from V and 5 bases from J, the junction kept 1 base outside the gene matches. CDR1 SNHLY and CDR2 FYNNEI come from the germline V gene.

A remark on this clone: The read halts 3 residues ahead of the CDR3 end, with the missing end drawn from the germline J gene. The rearrangement links TRBV6-2 or TRBV6-3 to TRBJ1-5, with D unclear. The CDR3 covers 13 residues. CDR1 is MNHEY, CDR2 SVGEGT, per germline. Trimming removed 5 bases at V and 5 bases at J, with 10 bases between. CDR3 protein: CASSPGVYQPQHF. The DNA read from the CDR3 is TGTGCCAGCAGTCCCGGGGTTTATCAGCCC.

This clone was detected ten times or more. The DNA ends 3 residues before the CDR3 does, and the rest of the CDR3 is filled in from the germline J gene. This rearrangement joins TRBV5-1 to TRBJ1-2, with TRBD1 identical over 10 bases. Germline CDR1 reads SGHRS; CDR2 reads YFSETQ. The CDR3 is made up of 15 amino acids. The junction had 6 bases not matched to a gene; V was cut back by 5 bases and J by 2 bases. The CDR3 reads CASRSGTGANYGYTF. The sequenced CDR3 bases are TGCGCCAGCAGATCCGGGACAGGGGCCAACTATGGC.

This clone was detected a few times. The read is 3 residues too short to cover the CDR3 end, so that end is filled in from the germline J gene. The chain is built from TRBV19 and TRBJ1-1, with D possibly being TRBD1 (6 bases). The CDR3 has 11 amino acids. Germline CDR1 is LNHDA and CDR2 is SQIVND (reference sequence). The CDR3 bases that were read are TGTGCCAGCCTCAGGGGCGGAGAA. This codes for CASLRGGE. The entire CDR3 protein is CASLRGGEAFF.

As regards this clone: The read terminates 3 residues before the CDR3 end, so the remaining end is supplied by the germline J gene. V usage is TRBV19 and J usage is TRBJ2-5; 11 positions agree with TRBD1. CDR3 length: 15 residues. Germline CDR1 reads LNHDA; CDR2 reads SQIVND (reference sequence). J lost 5 bases, V lost 5 bases, and 7 bases had no gene match. The CDR3 DNA, read in part, is TGTGCCAGTAGTCCCTCGGACAGGGGGCGTGAGACC. This sequence encodes CASSPSDRGRET. The CDR3, in full, reads CASSPSDRGRETQYF.

The sample holds many counts of this clone. The missing CDR3 end, 3 residues past where the read stops, is filled in from the germline J gene. The chain recombines TRBV7-2 with TRBJ1-3, with 7 bases aligning to TRBD1. The CDR3 has 14 amino acids. CDR1 is SGHTA, CDR2 FQGNSA, per germline. V dropped 0 bases and J dropped 6; count of bases not matched to a gene: 2. CDR3: CASSLAGGENTIYF. Incomplete CDR3 DNA: TGTGCCAGCAGCTTAGCAGGGGGCGAAAACACC.

Note on this clone: The DNA ends 3 residues before the CDR3 does, and the rest of the CDR3 is filled in from the germline J gene. The chain couples TRBV18 to TRBJ2-7; D perhaps matches TRBD2 (5 bases). Trimming cost V 4 bases and J 6 bases, with 10 bases left between them. CDR1 is KGHSH and CDR2 is LQKENI in the germline V gene. This CDR3 is 12 amino acids long. The covered CDR3 bases are TGTGCCAGCTCACGGCCCGAGGGCGAG. This encodes CASSRPEGE. In full, the CDR3 is CASSRPEGEQYF.

With respect to this clone: The read stops 3 residues short of the end of the CDR3; the missing end is completed from the germline J gene. J is TRBJ1-1 and V is TRBV19; a weak D match, TRBD1 (5 bases). V lost 3 bases and J 3 bases, leaving 17 bases between the germline ends. The V gene's germline CDR1 is LNHDA and CDR2 SQIVND (reference sequence). The CDR3 totals 16 residues. CDR3 region: CASSIYPGQGYTEAFF. The CDR3 DNA, read in part, is TGTGCCAGTAGTATTTATCCCGGACAAGGGTACACTGAA.

This clone was counted many times. The read terminates 3 residues before the CDR3 end, so the remaining end is supplied by the germline J gene. V gene TRBV10-3 combines with J gene TRBJ2-5; 8 positions agree with TRBD2. V shed 4 bases and J 5 bases; nucleotides not matched to a gene: 12. The CDR3 loop spans 16 amino acids. Germline CDR1 ENHRY, CDR2 SYGVKD. CDR3 amino acids: CAISVGGGRAAETQYF. The sequenced CDR3 bases are TGTGCCATCAGTGTCGGGGGGGGGAGGGCCGCGGAGACC.

This clone was found many times. The sequenced part of the CDR3 DNA is TGCAGCGCCAGAGGGACAGGGGGCCGCGGGGAG. Encoded protein: CSARGTGGRGE. The complete CDR3 reads CSARGTGGRGELFF. V and J are TRBV29-1 and TRBJ2-2, with 12 bases aligning to TRBD1. The read is 3 residues too short to cover the CDR3 end, so that end is filled in from the germline J gene. After removal of 7 bases from V and 7 bases from J, the junction contained 7 bases not matched to a gene. CDR1 is SQVTM and CDR2 is ANQGSEA in the germline V gene. There are 14 residues in the CDR3.

This clone was seen at least ten times. Read data end 3 residues before the CDR3 end; the end is taken from the germline J gene. J is TRBJ2-2 and V is TRBV2, with a possible D match to TRBD2 (5 bases). Germline CDR1 SNHLY, CDR2 FYNNEI. The CDR3 runs to 16 residues. Trimming cost V 3 bases and J 6 bases, with 17 bases left between them. Incomplete CDR3 DNA: TGTGCCAGCAGTGACCCTAGCACTAAGGTTGCCGGGGAG. The encoded protein is CASSDPSTKVAGE. The entire CDR3 is CASSDPSTKVAGELFF.

About this clone: Read sequence stops 3 residues before the CDR3 end, and the germline J gene provides the missing end. V usage is TRBV7-6 and J usage is TRBJ2-1; 10 bases fit TRBD2. The germline CDR1 and CDR2 sequences are SGHVS and FNYEAQ. The V and J ends lost 5 bases and 8 bases, in that order; junction bases with no gene match: 9. The CDR3 consists of 15 residues. The sequenced CDR3 bases are TGTGCCAGCAGCCCCCCCCTAGCGGGAGTTCATGAG. Protein: CASSPPLAGVHE. The full CDR3 protein is CASSPPLAGVHEQFF. Based on the CDR3 plus reference TRBV7-6 and TRBJ2-1, the full variable domain is GAGVSQSPRYKVTKRGQDVALRCDPISGHVSLYWYRQALGQGPEFLTYFNYEAQQDKSGLPNDRFSAERPEGSISTLTIQRTEQRDSAMYRCASSPPLAGVHEQFFGPGTRLTVL.